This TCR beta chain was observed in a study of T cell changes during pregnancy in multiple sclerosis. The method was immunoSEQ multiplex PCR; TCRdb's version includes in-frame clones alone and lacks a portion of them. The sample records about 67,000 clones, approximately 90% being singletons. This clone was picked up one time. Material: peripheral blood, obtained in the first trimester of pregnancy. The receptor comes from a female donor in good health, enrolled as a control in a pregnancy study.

CDR3 sequence: CASSLGTSASGEQFF. CDR3 nucleotide sequence: TGTGCCAGCAGCTTAGGGACTAGCGCATCAGGTGAGCAGTTCTTC. The rearrangement uses TRBV11-2 and TRBJ2-1; TRBD2 aligns across 9 bases. The CDR3 loop spans 15 amino acids. Germline V gene data show CDR1 as SGHAT and CDR2 as FQNNGV. J was trimmed by 9 bases and V by 1 base; bases with no gene match: 7.